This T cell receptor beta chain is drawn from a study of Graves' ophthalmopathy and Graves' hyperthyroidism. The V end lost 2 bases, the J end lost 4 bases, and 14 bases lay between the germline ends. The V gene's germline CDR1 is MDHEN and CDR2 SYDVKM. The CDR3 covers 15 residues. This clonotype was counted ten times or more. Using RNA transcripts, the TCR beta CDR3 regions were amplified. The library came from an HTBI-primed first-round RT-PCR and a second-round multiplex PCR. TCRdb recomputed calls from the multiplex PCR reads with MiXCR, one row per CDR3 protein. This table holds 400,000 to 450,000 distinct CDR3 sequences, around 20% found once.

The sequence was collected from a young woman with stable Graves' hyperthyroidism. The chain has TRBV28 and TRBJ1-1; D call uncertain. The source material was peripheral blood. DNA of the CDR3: TGTGCCAGCAGTTTAATCCGGTTCCAACTCACTGAAGCTTTCTTT. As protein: CASSLIRFQLTEAFF. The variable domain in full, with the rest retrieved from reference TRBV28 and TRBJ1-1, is DVKVTQSSRYLVKRTGEKVFLECVQDMDHENMFWYRQDPGLGLRLIYFSYDVKMKEKGDIPEGYSVSREKKERFSLILESASTNQTSMYLCASSLIRFQLTEAFFGQGTRLTVV.